The 15 T cell receptor beta chains presented below share a single source sample, sequenced in a study of cytomegalovirus exposure and HLA in healthy donors. Primers for the PCR totalled 60 Vbeta and 13 Jbeta. Sequencing used immunoSEQ multiplex PCR; TCRdb keeps in-frame clones, though not all of them. This sample has 150,000 to 200,000 clones; approximately 81% occur once, and the top ten carry approximately 2%. The sequenced material came from PBMCs. All receptors derive from a woman in her late teens or twenties in good health and CMV-seropositive.

The chain links TRBV6-1 to TRBJ2-5; no clear D gene. TRBJ2-7 explains the end of the DNA better; the J call may be wrong. This CDR3 is built from 13 residues. CDR1 and CDR2 from the germline V gene are MNHNS and SASEGT. CDR3 protein: CASSDRITYEQYF. The CDR3 nucleotides read TGTGCCAGCAGTGACCGCATAACCTACGAGCAGTACTTC.

The rearrangement uses TRBV2 and TRBJ2-5; no firm D call. Trimming removed 5 bases from V and 1 base from J, with 14 bases in between. The CDR3 covers 15 residues. CDR1 is SNHLY, CDR2 FYNNEI, per germline. The CDR3 loop reads CASSNAPEFQETQYF. The CDR3 coding sequence is TGTGCCAGCAGTAACGCGCCTGAATTCCAAGAGACCCAGTACTTC.

The chain links TRBV7-8 to TRBJ2-5; D possibly corresponds to TRBD2 (5 bases). This CDR3 is 15 amino acids long. CDR1 and CDR2 from the germline V gene are SGHVS and FQNEAQ. V was cut by 0 bases and J by 5 bases, with 13 bases left in between. The CDR3: CASSLAVRVSETQYF. The CDR3 nucleotides are TGTGCCAGCAGCTTAGCGGTGCGGGTTTCGGAGACCCAGTACTTC.

The chain uses TRBV5-1 and TRBJ1-3, with D maybe TRBD1 (6 bases). The germline gives CDR1 SGHRS, CDR2 YFSETQ. This CDR3 has 16 amino acids. V was trimmed by 2 bases and J by 0 bases, leaving 12 bases between them. The CDR3, as DNA: TGCGCCAGCAGCTTAACAGGGATAACCTCTGGAAACACCATATATTTT. Translation: CASSLTGITSGNTIYF.

The chain recombines TRBV7-6 with TRBJ1-2, with TRBD1 matching 8 bases. The CDR3 has 14 residues. Trimming removed 5 bases from V and 7 bases from J; junction bases left unmatched: 9. Germline CDR1 is SGHVS and CDR2 is FNYEAQ. The CDR3 DNA is TGTGCCAGCAGCCCTGACAGGGGTCCTTTTGGCTACACCTTC. This sequence encodes CASSPDRGPFGYTF.

The chain has TRBV7-3 and TRBJ2-3; 7 positions match TRBD1. The V gene end was trimmed by 2 bases and the J gene end by 4 bases; junction bases not matched to a gene: 12. CDR3 size: 17 residues. Germline V CDR1 and CDR2: SGHTA, FQGTGA. CDR3 DNA: TGTGCCAGCAGCTTATTGAACAGGGGCCTAGGCTCAGATACGCAGTATTTT. Protein product: CASSLLNRGLGSDTQYF.

The table lists this clone with a count of one. The rearrangement joins TRBV5-6 to TRBJ2-1; D gene unclear. Trimming removed 0 bases at V and 1 base at J, with 5 bases between. This CDR3 comprises 14 residues. CDR1 SGHDT and CDR2 YYEEEE come from the germline V gene. In DNA form, the CDR3 reads TGTGCCAGCAGCTTGGATAGTTCCTACAATGAGCAGTTCTTC. It yields the protein CASSLDSSYNEQFF.

This chain connects TRBV6-1 to TRBJ2-1, with 8 nucleotides matching TRBD1. CDR1 and CDR2 from the germline V gene are MNHNS and SASEGT. CDR3 length: 17 residues. V lost 4 bases to trimming and J lost 5 bases; unmatched junction nucleotides: 13. For the CDR3, the DNA is TGTGCCAGCAGTGCTATAAGTACAGGGGGTAGGGACAATGAGCAGTTCTTC. It is translated as CASSAISTGGRDNEQFF.

The chain employs TRBV9 and TRBJ2-4; 14 bases are shared with TRBD2. There are 17 residues in the CDR3. V lost 4 bases to trimming and J lost 6 bases; unmatched junction nucleotides: 9. Germline CDR1 and CDR2: SGDLS and YYNGEE. The CDR3 is CASSTTSGGALGNIQYF. As DNA, the CDR3 is TGTGCCAGCAGCACGACTAGCGGGGGGGCCCTTGGAAACATTCAGTACTTC.

The chain carries TRBV19 and TRBJ1-2; D ambiguous. V shed 3 bases and J shed 2 bases, with 7 bases lying between them. The germline CDR1 and CDR2 sequences are LNHDA and SQIVND (reference sequence). The CDR3 covers 13 residues. In DNA, the CDR3 is TGTGCCAGTAGTATGACGGGGAACTATGGCTACACCTTC. Protein sequence: CASSMTGNYGYTF. Filled out from reference TRBV19 and TRBJ1-2, the complete variable domain reads DGGITQSPKYLFRKEGQNVTLSCEQNLNHDAMYWYRQDPGQGLRLIYYSQIVNDFQKGDIAEGYSVSREKKESFPLTVTSAQKNPTAFYLCASSMTGNYGYTFGSGTRLTVV.

The J gene is TRBJ1-5, the V gene TRBV19; TRBD1 matches 7 bases. J was trimmed by 9 bases and V by 6 bases; bases with no gene match: 17. The CDR3 is 16 amino acids. Germline assignment: CDR1 LNHDA and CDR2 SQIVND (reference sequence). The CDR3 nucleotides read TGTGCCAGTAGGACTACCCACAGGGGCGGGTTGTGGCCCCAGCATTTT. Its protein is CASRTTHRGGLWPQHF. Together with reference TRBV19 and TRBJ1-5, the CDR3 gives the full variable domain: DGGITQSPKYLFRKEGQNVTLSCEQNLNHDAMYWYRQDPGQGLRLIYYSQIVNDFQKGDIAEGYSVSREKKESFPLTVTSAQKNPTAFYLCASRTTHRGGLWPQHFGDGTRLSIL.

The chain carries TRBV13 and TRBJ2-1; D might be TRBD2 (7 bases). Germline CDR1 is PRHDT and CDR2 is FYEKMQ (reference sequence). Trimming left V 6 bases short and J 10 bases short, with 22 bases between. The CDR3 consists of 15 residues. The CDR3 is CASRKQNGGAREQFF. The CDR3 DNA follows: TGTGCCAGCAGAAAGCAAAATGGGGGGGCACGGGAGCAGTTCTTC.

This clone was recorded a few times. The chain couples TRBV7-2 to TRBJ1-1, with D perhaps TRBD1 (5 bases). The CDR3 is 14 residues long. CDR1 and CDR2 from the germline V gene are SGHTA and FQGNSA. V lost 3 bases and J lost 2, with 10 bases in between. This CDR3 reads CASSFPGGNTEAFF. The CDR3 region has the DNA TGTGCCAGCAGCTTCCCCGGGGGTAACACTGAAGCTTTCTTT.

The chain combines TRBV19 with TRBJ2-1; weak D call: TRBD1 (5 bases). V was trimmed by 4 bases and J by 5 bases, leaving 9 bases between them. This CDR3 has 13 amino acids. Germline-derived CDR1 and CDR2 are LNHDA and SQIVND (reference sequence). CDR3: CASSTRTHNEQFF. In nucleotides, the CDR3 is TGTGCCAGTAGTACCCGGACACACAATGAGCAGTTCTTC.

This clone showed up just a few times. This chain uses TRBV7-9 with TRBJ2-7, with D perhaps matching TRBD1 (5 bases). Germline V gene lookup returns CDR1 SEHNR and CDR2 FQNEAQ (reference sequence). Trimming took off 5 bases at V and 0 bases at J, with 14 bases between the two ends. This CDR3 contains 15 residues. The CDR3 DNA reads TGTGCCAGCAGCCCTAATCTCGACAGCTCCTACGAGCAGTACTTC. It yields the protein CASSPNLDSSYEQYF.